The 4 T cell receptor beta chains in this list originate from one sample, sequenced in a study of blood T cell repertoires in COVID-19. Sequencing was performed with immunoSEQ multiplex PCR; in TCRdb, only in-frame clones are kept and a portion is missing. The sample gives approximately 85,000 clones, 90% of which show up once; around 0.97% is in the top ten. The sequencing sample was made of peripheral blood. The receptors were gathered from a woman aged 50 to 65 in a cohort sampled during active COVID-19.

In DNA form, the CDR3 reads TGTGCCAGCAGTCCAGACACGAACTATGGCTACACCTTC. Protein: CASSPDTNYGYTF. The chain employs TRBV28 and TRBJ1-2, with D uncertain. CDR3 size: 13 residues. The germline V gene encodes CDR1 MDHEN and CDR2 SYDVKM. The V and J ends lost 5 bases and 2 bases respectively, with 9 bases between them.

The J gene is TRBJ1-1, the V gene TRBV20-1; D call uncertain. CDR1 is DFQATT, CDR2 SNEGSKA, per germline (reference sequence). The CDR3 length is 13 residues. Trimming took 3 bases from V and 4 from J, leaving 12 bases between them. The CDR3 bases are TGCAGTGCTAGTGGAGGGAGGGTCACTGAAGCTTTCTTT. As protein: CSASGGRVTEAFF.

J is TRBJ2-5 and V is TRBV3-1 (or the pseudogene TRBV3-2); no clear D gene. This CDR3 comprises 12 residues. V was pared by 9 bases and J by 0 bases, with 8 bases between. CDR1 and CDR2 from the germline V gene are LGHDT and YNNKEL (reference sequence). CDR3 sequence: CASRDYQETQYF. The CDR3 DNA is TGTGCCAGTCGCGACTACCAAGAGACCCAGTACTTC.

Only one count was recorded for this clone. The chain uses TRBV4-1 and TRBJ1-1; D unclear. Germline CDR1 reads MGHRA; CDR2 reads YSYEKL. The CDR3 contains 15 residues. Trimming removed 0 bases from V and 5 bases from J, with 13 bases in between. The CDR3, as DNA: TGCGCCAGCAGCCAAGATCCCTTTGAGGGTACTGAAGCTTTCTTT. It codes for CASSQDPFEGTEAFF.